The 9 T cell receptor beta chains below come from one sample, sequenced in a study of OX40 agonist ivuxolimab in advanced cancers. Libraries were prepared by immunoSEQ multiplex PCR; TCRdb keeps only in-frame clonotypes and omits some of them. The table records 80,000 to 95,000 clones, 80% to 90% of them present only once. The sample was CD4+ or CD8+ T cells sorted from blood, taken in a trial of the OX40 agonist ivuxolimab. The receptors stem from an adult with an advanced solid tumor such as melanoma, head and neck, liver or kidney cancer.

In this sample, this clone turned up a few times. This CDR3 is CASSLMTSAGTDTQYF. The CDR3 nucleotides read TGTGCCAGCAGCTTAATGACTAGCGCAGGCACAGATACGCAGTATTTT. This chain links TRBV7-2 with TRBJ2-3, with 8 bases identical to TRBD2. The CDR3 length is 16 residues. CDR1 SGHTA and CDR2 FQGNSA come from the germline V gene. Trimming at V came to 2 bases and at J to 1 base, leaving 5 bases not matched to a gene.

The chain employs TRBV29-1 and TRBJ2-5; 7 nucleotides align to TRBD2. This CDR3 contains 15 residues. After removal of 4 bases from V and 4 bases from J, the junction contained 12 bases not matched to a gene. The V gene's germline CDR1 is SQVTM and CDR2 ANQGSEA. The CDR3 DNA follows: TGCAGCGTTGCCGGGACTACGCACGGGGGAGAGACCCAGTACTTC. Translated, it gives CSVAGTTHGGETQYF.

V gene TRBV7-6 combines with J gene TRBJ2-5; D may be TRBD1 or TRBD2 (5 bases each). The CDR3 contains 15 residues. The V end lost 6 bases, the J end lost 3 bases, and 17 bases lay between the germline ends. CDR1 and CDR2 from the germline V gene are SGHVS and FNYEAQ. The CDR3: CASSSTTGAEETQYF. The CDR3 bases are TGTGCCAGCAGTTCAACCACCGGGGCGGAAGAGACCCAGTACTTC.

This clone has a handful of counts. CDR3 nucleotide sequence: TGTGCCTGGAGTGGAGGGGGTAGGAGCTCACCCCTCCACTTT. Residues: CAWSGGGRSSPLHF. V usage is TRBV30 and J usage is TRBJ1-6, with D possibly TRBD1 on 6 matching bases. The CDR3 is made up of 14 amino acids. In germline, CDR1 is GTSNPN, CDR2 SVGIG (reference sequence). Trimming removed 1 base from V and 10 bases from J, with 14 bases in between.

The rearrangement links TRBV5-4 to TRBJ1-1; tentative D call: TRBD1 (5 bases). CDR3 length equals 14 residues. Germline CDR1 is SGHNT and CDR2 is YYREEE (reference sequence). Between the trimmed V and J ends, which lost 2 bases and 4 bases, there was a span of 12 bases. The CDR3 DNA sequence: TGTGCCAGCAGCTTATCAGGGTCCGGCACTGAAGCTTTCTTT. Amino acids: CASSLSGSGTEAFF.

V gene TRBV6-9 combines with J gene TRBJ1-2; 8 bases are shared with TRBD1. V lost 4 bases and J lost 1; bases outside the gene matches: 11. CDR3 length equals 17 residues. Germline V gene lookup returns CDR1 MNHGY and CDR2 SVAAGI. This chain's CDR3 is CASSSSGGLLLNYGYTF. The CDR3 DNA reads as TGTGCCAGCAGTTCCTCAGGGGGCCTTCTTCTTAACTATGGCTACACCTTC.

This clone was seen more than once but under ten times. The V call is TRBV7-9, the J call TRBJ1-3, with 8 positions matching TRBD1. Germline V CDR1 and CDR2: SEHNR, FQNEAQ (reference sequence). CDR3 length: 16 residues. Trimming at V came to 7 bases and at J to 0 bases, leaving 8 bases not matched to a gene. DNA for the CDR3: TGTGCCAGCACCTCTGACAGGGGCACCTCTGGAAACACCATATATTTT. This encodes CASTSDRGTSGNTIYF.

J is TRBJ1-2 and V is TRBV19; 8 bases map to TRBD1. CDR1 is LNHDA, CDR2 SQIVND, per germline (reference sequence). CDR3 size: 15 residues. V lost 5 bases, J lost 7 bases, and 12 bases stayed unmatched. The CDR3 spells CASSVGQGTGAGYTF. CDR3 in DNA: TGTGCCAGTAGTGTCGGGCAGGGGACAGGCGCTGGCTACACCTTC.

The chain links TRBV6-1 to TRBJ1-4; possibly TRBD1 for D (5 bases). V lost 1 base and J 2 bases, leaving 5 bases between the germline ends. CDR3 size: 14 residues. Germline V gives CDR1 MNHNS, CDR2 SASEGT. CDR3 sequence: CASSEGDTNEKLFF. The CDR3, as DNA: TGTGCCAGCAGTGAAGGGGACACTAATGAAAAACTGTTTTTT.